Listed here are 14 T cell receptor beta chains from one sample, sequenced in a study of shared clonotypes between healthy human individuals. The data were produced by immunoSEQ multiplex PCR, yet TCRdb's version contains in-frame clones alone and is incomplete. The table includes roughly 680,000 clones, over 60% detected once. Sequencing was carried out using memory CD4+ T cells sorted from blood. Stated subset: CD45RA-negative fraction. These receptors all come from a woman between 25 and 40 years old in good health.

In this sample, this clone turned up a few times. J is TRBJ2-1 and V is TRBV10-1; TRBD2 matches at 7 bases. The J segment lost 8 bases and the V segment lost 2 bases, leaving 3 bases of the junction unmatched. The CDR3 runs 13 residues. Germline values: CDR1 WNHNN, CDR2 SYGVQD (reference sequence). The CDR3 region has the DNA TGCGCCAGCAGTGAGGGCGGGAGTTATGAGCAGTTCTTC. As protein: CASSEGGSYEQFF.

The chain recombines TRBV7-6 with TRBJ1-4; 9 bases line up with TRBD1. Germline CDR1 reads SGHVS; CDR2 reads FNYEAQ. After removal of 3 bases from V and 1 base from J, the junction contained 15 bases not matched to a gene. The length of the CDR3 is 20 residues. As DNA, the CDR3 is TGTGCCAGCAGCTTTCGAGCGGGACAGGGCTCCTTGTTAACTAATGAAAAACTGTTTTTT. Translated, it gives CASSFRAGQGSLLTNEKLFF.

For this clone: Other DNA sequences within the sample encode an identical CDR3. This chain joins TRBV18 and TRBJ2-3; the D is unclear. CDR3 length: 12 amino acids. Between the trimmed V and J ends, which lost 3 bases and 3 bases, there was a span of 4 bases. Germline loops: CDR1 KGHSH, CDR2 LQKENI. The CDR3 protein is CASSPTTDTQYF. CDR3 DNA sequence: TGTGCCAGCTCACCCACGACAGATACGCAGTATTTT.

This clone occurred a few times. The CDR3 region has the DNA TGTGCCAGCAACAGACAGGGCCTTGGAAACACCATATATTTT. The encoded protein is CASNRQGLGNTIYF. This chain connects TRBV28 to TRBJ1-3; 7 bases match TRBD1. Germline V gene lookup returns CDR1 MDHEN and CDR2 SYDVKM. The CDR3 runs 14 residues. Trimming cost V 7 bases and J 3 bases; bases outside gene matches: 6.

This clone was counted only a few times. The chain combines TRBV7-6 with TRBJ2-7; no firm D call. CDR1 and CDR2 from the germline V gene are SGHVS and FNYEAQ. Trimming pared 5 bases from V and 3 bases from J, leaving 14 bases between. The CDR3 runs to 14 residues. CDR3: CASSPEAFHYEQYF. DNA of the CDR3: TGTGCCAGCAGCCCCGAAGCATTTCACTACGAGCAGTACTTC.

This clone appeared a few times. The chain links TRBV19 to TRBJ2-3, with D possibly matching TRBD1 (5 bases). Germline V gives CDR1 LNHDA, CDR2 SQIVND (reference sequence). This CDR3 is built from 14 residues. V was cut by 4 bases and J by 3 bases, with 11 bases left in between. CDR3 nucleotides: TGTGCCAGTAGTACCCGTTCAGGGACAGATACGCAGTATTTT. This translates into CASSTRSGTDTQYF.

V gene TRBV2 combines with J gene TRBJ2-1; TRBD2 aligns across 7 bases. Germline-derived CDR1 and CDR2 are SNHLY and FYNNEI. The junction had 8 bases not matched to a gene; V was cut back by 7 bases and J by 5 bases. The CDR3 covers 14 residues. DNA of the CDR3: TGTGCCAGCAACGGGCTAGCGGCGGACAATGAGCAGTTCTTC. Protein product: CASNGLAADNEQFF.

The chain has TRBV4-2 and TRBJ2-3; tentative D call: TRBD2 (5 bases). Per germline, CDR1 LGHNA and CDR2 YNFKEQ. CDR3 length: 17 residues. Between the trimmed V and J ends, which lost 0 bases and 7 bases, there was a span of 20 bases. CDR3 sequence: CASSQDSDGKGQYTQYF. The CDR3, as DNA: TGTGCCAGCAGCCAAGACTCGGACGGGAAAGGTCAATATACGCAGTATTTT.

V usage is TRBV27 and J usage is TRBJ2-3; possibly TRBD2 for D (6 bases). With 2 bases removed from V and 1 base from J, the gap between germline ends came to 13 bases. This CDR3 is built from 16 residues. Per the germline V gene, CDR1 is MNHEY and CDR2 is SMNVEV (reference sequence). Written as DNA, the CDR3 is TGTGCCAGCAGTTTACAAGGGACTGCGCGCACAGATACGCAGTATTTT. Residues: CASSLQGTARTDTQYF.

The chain employs TRBV19 and TRBJ2-6; 15 bases line up with TRBD2. Trimming removed 5 bases from V and 4 bases from J; junction bases left unmatched: 15. The CDR3 runs 21 residues. Germline assignment: CDR1 LNHDA and CDR2 SQIVND (reference sequence). CDR3 amino acids: CASSATGYGLAGGSGANVLTF. In DNA, the CDR3 is TGTGCCAGTAGTGCGACAGGGTACGGACTAGCGGGAGGGTCCGGGGCCAACGTCCTGACTTTC.

For this clone: A much larger clone differs by one base, so this may be a read error. Other DNA sequences of this sample code for an identical CDR3. V and J are TRBV7-3 and TRBJ2-5; D gene uncertain. In germline, CDR1 is SGHTA, CDR2 FQGTGA. V lost 2 bases and J 2 bases, leaving 0 bases between the germline ends. The CDR3 totals 11 residues. DNA for the CDR3: TGTGCCAGCAGCTTACAAGAGACCCAGTACTTC. Protein sequence: CASSLQETQYF.

V and J are TRBV5-1 and TRBJ2-7; 10 positions agree with TRBD1. Trimming cost V 6 bases and J 2 bases; bases outside gene matches: 11. CDR1 and CDR2 (germline): SGHRS, YFSETQ. This CDR3 comprises 16 residues. The CDR3 DNA is TGCGCCAGCACTTTTACGGCCGGGACAGGGGCCTACGAGCAGTACTTC. Translated: CASTFTAGTGAYEQYF.

J is TRBJ2-7 and V is TRBV19, with 8 bases identical to TRBD1. Germline trimming cut 4 bases from V and 0 bases from J; bases unmatched to any gene: 8. This CDR3 is 16 amino acids long. Germline CDR1 is LNHDA and CDR2 is SQIVND (reference sequence). The CDR3 sequence: CASSRQGRGSSYEQYF. CDR3 DNA sequence: TGTGCCAGTAGTAGACAGGGGCGAGGGAGCTCCTACGAGCAGTACTTC.

The V call is TRBV6-1, the J call TRBJ2-5, with a possible D match to TRBD2 (6 bases). CDR3 size: 13 residues. The germline V gene encodes CDR1 MNHNS and CDR2 SASEGT. The V end was cut by 2 bases, the J end by 7 bases, with 11 bases between. The CDR3 DNA is TGTGCCAGCAGTGAATTGGCGGGGTGGACCCAGTACTTC. This encodes CASSELAGWTQYF.